Here is one T cell receptor (beta chain) with its context. Time point denoted: persistent/refractory GD, antithyroid drugs over 5 years with positive TRAb. PBMC RNA served as the TCR library source. Trimming removed 4 bases at V and 2 bases at J, with 26 bases between. This CDR3 comprises 20 residues. The sample is drawn from a study of regulatory T cells in long-lasting Graves disease. Arm-PCR with iRepertoire HTBI primers amplified the CDR3 regions for these TCR beta libraries. TCRdb independently ran MiXCR on the multiplex PCR reads; one entry per CDR3 protein. The repertoire consists of about 290,000 distinct CDR3 sequences, with approximately 20% occurring once and the leading ten covering roughly 56%.

The TCR was taken from a female donor with Graves disease. The chain recombines TRBV12-3 or TRBV12-4 with TRBJ2-2, with D perhaps TRBD2 (5 bases). The source was peripheral blood mononuclear cells (PBMCs), collected when the disease was refractory, from a patient treated with antithyroid drugs. CDR3 in DNA: TGTGCCAGCAGTTCGCCCCGGGGTCGCGGGCCAACGAGTAACACCGGGGAGCTGTTTTTT. It is translated as CASSSPRGRGPTSNTGELFF.